These T cell receptor beta chains were read from a single sample in a study of cytomegalovirus exposure and HLA in healthy donors. TCRdb's table, derived via immunoSEQ multiplex PCR, lists solely in-frame clones and lacks some. The sample lists about 120,000 clones, more than 75% occurring once. The sample consisted of PBMCs. Every receptor here comes from a female donor in good health and CMV-seronegative. The CDR3 runs from the conserved cysteine through the conserved F or W. The D gene is left open where the match is weak. Size tells how often a clone was seen (once, few, many) or the class of an expanded clone, and some rows leave it out.

V	J	size	D	CDR3	DNA
TRBV5-1	TRBJ1-1	-	TRBD1	CASSFLTGGGLNTEAFF	TGCGCCAGCAGCTTCCTTACAGGGGGCGGTTTGAACACTGAAGCTTTCTTT
TRBV4-3	TRBJ1-5	-	-	CASSQDIGVGGPQHF	TGCGCCAGCAGCCAAGATATAGGGGTGGGGGGGCCCCAGCATTTT
TRBV10-1	TRBJ2-7	-	-	CASSERLRSYEQYF	TGCGCCAGCAGTGAGCGCCTCCGGTCCTACGAGCAGTACTTC
TRBV7-2	TRBJ2-5	-	TRBD1	CASSLVWDRGETQYF	TGTGCCAGCAGCTTAGTCTGGGACAGAGGAGAGACCCAGTACTTC
TRBV5-1	TRBJ2-5	once	TRBD1	CASSLDRGSYRETQYF	TGCGCCAGCAGCTTAGACAGGGGCTCCTATCGGGAGACCCAGTACTTC
TRBV25-1	TRBJ1-2	-	-	CASSDSGGPYGYTF	TGTGCCAGCAGTGACTCCGGGGGTCCCTATGGCTACACCTTC
TRBV28	TRBJ2-7	once	-	CASSFWGGGTYEQYF	TGTGCCAGCAGTTTTTGGGGAGGGGGGACCTACGAGCAGTACTTC
TRBV6-1	TRBJ1-5	-	-	CASSPTGISNQPQHF	TGTGCCAGCAGTCCTACAGGGATCAGCAATCAGCCCCAGCATTTT
TRBV7-9	TRBJ2-3	-	-	CASSLALLSSTDTQYF	TGTGCCAGCAGCTTAGCACTACTCTCTAGCACAGATACGCAGTATTTT
TRBV6-5	TRBJ1-5	-	-	CASSESRQPQHF	TGTGCCAGCAGTGAAAGTAGACAGCCCCAGCATTTT
TRBV10-3	TRBJ1-5	-	-	CAISVEESRQPQHF	TGTGCCATCAGTGTCGAAGAGTCGAGACAGCCCCAGCATTTT
TRBV28	TRBJ2-7	-	TRBD1	CAIETGGANYEQYF	TGTGCCATCGAGACAGGGGGCGCGAATTACGAGCAGTACTTC
TRBV6-5	TRBJ1-1	-	-	CASSRLGETEAFF	TGTGCCAGCAGCCGTCTCGGGGAGACTGAAGCTTTCTTT
TRBV18	TRBJ1-5	-	-	CASSPQGSNQPQHF	TGTGCCAGCTCACCGCAGGGAAGCAATCAGCCCCAGCATTTT
TRBV7-8	TRBJ1-1	-	TRBD1	CASSLEGTGYNTEAFF	TGTGCCAGCAGCTTAGAGGGGACAGGGTACAACACTGAAGCTTTCTTT
TRBV7-2	TRBJ1-4	-	-	CASSRTPATNEKLFF	TGTGCCAGCAGTCGGACACCAGCAACTAATGAAAAACTGTTTTTT
TRBV5-4	TRBJ2-7	-	TRBD1	CASSGQGINEQYF	TGTGCCAGCAGCGGACAGGGGATTAACGAGCAGTACTTC
TRBV6-5	TRBJ2-1	-	-	CASSLDTYNEQFF	TGTGCCAGCAGCTTGGACACCTACAATGAGCAGTTCTTC
TRBV13	TRBJ1-1	once	-	CASSPSETGLNTEAFF	TGTGCCAGCAGCCCTTCCGAGACAGGATTGAACACTGAAGCTTTCTTT
TRBV28	TRBJ2-3	few	-	CASRIGGTMGDTQYF	TGTGCCAGCAGAATAGGCGGGACGATGGGAGATACGCAGTATTTT
TRBV23-1	TRBJ2-7	-	-	CASSGGNEQYF	TGCGCCAGCAGTGGGGGCAACGAGCAGTACTTC
TRBV7-2	TRBJ2-5	-	TRBD1	CASRADRDEETQYF	TGTGCCAGCAGAGCGGACAGGGATGAGGAGACCCAGTACTTC
TRBV5-1	TRBJ2-3	once	-	CASARSPPTDTQYF	TGCGCCAGCGCCCGAAGCCCCCCCACAGATACGCAGTATTTT
TRBV29-1	TRBJ2-1	-	-	CSGFRGREQFF	TGCAGCGGGTTTAGAGGGCGCGAGCAGTTCTTC
TRBV6-1	TRBJ2-1	-	TRBD1	CASSSTGGYNEQFF	TGTGCCAGCAGTTCGACAGGGGGGTACAATGAGCAGTTCTTC
TRBV28	TRBJ2-7	-	-	CASSITQGIEIHEQYF	TGTGCCAGCAGTATCACGCAGGGGATTGAGATACACGAGCAGTACTTC
TRBV7-2	TRBJ2-3	-	-	CASSLQHTSTDTQYF	TGTGCCAGCAGCCTACAGCATACTAGCACAGATACGCAGTATTTT
TRBV4-3	TRBJ2-7	-	TRBD2	CASSQGIGGRAYEQYF	TGCGCCAGCAGCCAAGGGATAGGCGGGAGGGCCTACGAGCAGTACTTC
TRBV6-5	TRBJ1-2	-	TRBD1	CASSYSGTANYGYTF	TGTGCCAGCAGTTACTCAGGGACAGCCAACTATGGCTACACCTTC
TRBV27	TRBJ2-5	-	TRBD2	CASSLAGGRETQYF	TGTGCCAGCAGTTTAGCGGGAGGGAGGGAGACCCAGTACTTC
TRBV6-6	TRBJ1-5	-	TRBD1	CASSYTGTGGSQPQHF	TGTGCCAGCAGTTACACCGGGACAGGGGGCAGTCAGCCCCAGCATTTT
TRBV5-1	TRBJ1-5	-	-	CASSFTGSGQPQHF	TGCGCCAGCAGTTTTACAGGGTCCGGTCAGCCCCAGCATTTT
TRBV4-3	TRBJ2-6	-	-	CASSQDFISGANGLTF	TGCGCCAGCAGCCAAGATTTCATCTCTGGGGCCAACGGCCTGACTTTC
TRBV7-6	TRBJ1-3	-	-	CASSLVQGLSGNTIYF	TGTGCCAGCAGCTTGGTACAGGGCTTGTCCGGAAACACCATATATTTT
TRBV7-9	TRBJ2-2	-	TRBD1	CASSLSQLGQGTGELFF	TGTGCCAGCAGCTTATCCCAGCTGGGACAGGGAACCGGGGAGCTGTTTTTT
TRBV5-4	TRBJ2-1	-	TRBD2	CASSLGGSGRAGNEQFF	TGTGCCAGCAGCTTGGGAGGTAGCGGGAGGGCCGGCAATGAGCAGTTCTTC
TRBV5-4	TRBJ2-7	-	-	CASSSQGSSSYEQYF	TGTGCCAGCAGCTCTCAGGGCTCGAGCTCCTACGAGCAGTACTTC
TRBV2	TRBJ2-1	-	-	CASSPKYEQFF	TGTGCCAGCAGTCCCAAATATGAGCAGTTCTTC
TRBV9	TRBJ2-3	-	TRBD2	CASSGLAGVTDTQYF	TGTGCCAGCAGCGGGCTAGCGGGAGTGACAGATACGCAGTATTTT
TRBV6-5	TRBJ2-4	-	-	CASRQSGDWHIQYF	TGTGCCAGCAGGCAATCAGGGGATTGGCACATTCAGTACTTC
TRBV29-1	TRBJ2-1	-	TRBD1	CSVEDPDREGYNEQFF	TGCAGCGTTGAAGATCCGGACAGGGAAGGCTACAATGAGCAGTTCTTC
TRBV7-2	TRBJ1-2	-	TRBD1	CASSRRDSYGYTF	TGTGCCAGCAGCCGCCGGGACAGCTATGGCTACACCTTC